A selection of T cell receptor beta chains follows, all from one sample in a study of technical replicates of blood from several donors. Sequencing was performed with immunoSEQ multiplex PCR; in TCRdb, only in-frame clones are kept and a portion is missing. The data show tens of thousands of clones, 90% to 95% seen once. The source material was T cells isolated from PBMCs. Receptor source: a human donor in good health. Each CDR3 is given with its conserved first and last residue. Each record gives: V gene, D gene, J gene, clone size, CDR3 DNA, CDR3 protein. A D gene is named only where the DNA matches it firmly. Some rows mark clone size as missing; the rest say once, few, many or name a class of expanded clone.

TRBV15	TRBD1	TRBJ1-2	few	TGTGCCACCAGCTCCGGAACAGGGGATGGCTACACCTTC	CATSSGTGDGYTF
TRBV6-4	NA	TRBJ2-3	NA	TGTGCCAGCAGTGAGCAGGAGGCAGATACGCAGTATTTT	CASSEQEADTQYF
TRBV14	NA	TRBJ1-2	once	TGTGCCAGCAGCCAATCACCTCTTACAGCCTATGGCTACACCTTC	CASSQSPLTAYGYTF
TRBV15	NA	TRBJ2-7	NA	TGTGCCACCAGCGGGGGGGCCTCCTACGAGCAGTACTTC	CATSGGASYEQYF
TRBV7-9	NA	TRBJ1-5	NA	TGTGCCAGCAGCTCAGGTAATCAGCCCCAGCATTTT	CASSSGNQPQHF
TRBV28	NA	TRBJ2-7	NA	TGTGCCAGCACCCCCACAGTAGGTACCTACGAGCAGTACTTC	CASTPTVGTYEQYF
TRBV10-1	NA	TRBJ2-2	NA	TGCGCCAGCAGTGACTCCAACACCGGGGAGCTGTTTTTT	CASSDSNTGELFF
TRBV2	NA	TRBJ1-5	NA	TGTGCCAGCAGGGGCCTCATAATCAATCAGCCCCAGCATTTT	CASRGLIINQPQHF
TRBV5-1	TRBD1	TRBJ1-4	NA	TGCGCCAGCAGCCCTGGACAGGGTTTGGAAAAACTGTTTTTT	CASSPGQGLEKLFF
TRBV29-1	TRBD2	TRBJ2-1	NA	TGCAGCGCTTTGACTAGCGGGAACAATGAGCAGTTCTTC	CSALTSGNNEQFF
TRBV5-4	NA	TRBJ2-7	NA	TGTGCCAGCAGCTTGGAAAACGGTCCCTCCTACGAGCAGTACTTC	CASSLENGPSYEQYF
TRBV6-6	NA	TRBJ1-5	NA	TGTGCCAGCAGTTATGTCATCGGGGAATTCCAGCATTTT	CASSYVIGEFQHF
TRBV27	NA	TRBJ2-4	NA	TGTGCCAGCAGTACTCGACATTGGGACATTCAGTACTTC	CASSTRHWDIQYF
TRBV7-8	TRBD1	TRBJ2-7	NA	TGTGCCAGCCGGACAGGGGCCGAGCAGTACTTC	CASRTGAEQYF
TRBV12-5	TRBD2	TRBJ2-5	NA	TGTGCTAGTGGTTTGGGACTAGCGGGGGGGGTCAGTGATGAGACCCAGTACTTC	CASGLGLAGGVSDETQYF
TRBV7-3	NA	TRBJ2-2	NA	TGTGCCAGCAGCTTAACGTTAGACGGGGAGCTGTTTTTT	CASSLTLDGELFF
TRBV28	TRBD2	TRBJ2-7	NA	TGTGCCAGCAGTAGCGGGAGTTACGAGCAGTACTTC	CASSSGSYEQYF
TRBV29-1	TRBD2	TRBJ2-5	NA	TGCAGCGTTGAATCTAGCGGGAGGGGAGAGACCCAGTACTTC	CSVESSGRGETQYF
TRBV27	TRBD1	TRBJ1-1	NA	TGTGCCAGCAGTTTGATGGGACAGGGGAACACTGAAGCTTTCTTT	CASSLMGQGNTEAFF
TRBV11-3	TRBD2	TRBJ2-7	NA	TGTGCCAGCAGCTTACAGCCTAGCGGGATCCCAAGTCCGATGGGGGAGCAGTACTTC	CASSLQPSGIPSPMGEQYF
TRBV5-8	TRBD2	TRBJ2-7	NA	TGTGCCAGCAGCCAGGAGGTGACTAGCGGGGGGGGCCACGAGCAGTACTTC	CASSQEVTSGGGHEQYF
TRBV10-3	NA	TRBJ1-4	NA	TGTGCCATCAGAGGAGGGGTTGGCGAAAAACTGTTTTTT	CAIRGGVGEKLFF
TRBV5-5	NA	TRBJ1-6	NA	TGTGCCAGCAGCCAAGTCGACCTTCGGGGCTCCTATAATTCACCCCTCCACTTT	CASSQVDLRGSYNSPLHF
TRBV5-6	NA	TRBJ2-7	NA	TGTGCCAGCAGCCCCGACTACTCCTACGAGCAGTACTTC	CASSPDYSYEQYF
TRBV6-1	NA	TRBJ1-6	NA	TGTGCCAGCAGCCGGGTAGGGGAGGTTTCACCCCTCCACTTT	CASSRVGEVSPLHF
TRBV11-3	TRBD1	TRBJ1-1	NA	TGTGCCAGCAGCTCACTTCCGGGACAGGTGAATATTGGGATGAACACTGAAGCTTTCTTT	CASSSLPGQVNIGMNTEAFF
TRBV5-8	TRBD1	TRBJ1-2	NA	TGTGCCAGCAACCCTGGACAGGAAGCTAACTATGGCTACACCTTC	CASNPGQEANYGYTF
TRBV7-8	NA	TRBJ1-5	NA	TGTGCCAGCAGCCATAACGGAGGAGGGCAGCCCCAGCATTTT	CASSHNGGGQPQHF
TRBV11-2	NA	TRBJ1-6	NA	TGTGCCAGCAGCTTAGATACACGGGGTACACCCCTCCACTTT	CASSLDTRGTPLHF
TRBV27	TRBD2	TRBJ2-7	NA	TGTGCCAGCAGGTTAATCGGGACTAGCGGGACCCCCTACTACGAGCAGTACTTC	CASRLIGTSGTPYYEQYF
TRBV7-9	NA	TRBJ2-2	NA	TGTGCCAGCAGGCCACGGGACTTGAACACCGGGGAGCTGTTTTTT	CASRPRDLNTGELFF
TRBV29-1	NA	TRBJ2-7	NA	NA	CSVVGRGAEPYF
TRBV19	TRBD2	TRBJ2-1	NA	TGTGCCAGTAGTATACACCCCGGTAGCGGGGGGTACAATGAGCAGTTCTTC	CASSIHPGSGGYNEQFF
TRBV7-9	NA	TRBJ1-2	NA	TGTGCCAGCAGCTTAGCGATGGGGGGTGACTATGGCTACACCTTC	CASSLAMGGDYGYTF
TRBV11-2	NA	TRBJ2-4	NA	TGTGCCAGCAGCTTTCGAGCAGCAGCGGATACCAAAAACATTCAGTACTTC	CASSFRAAADTKNIQYF
TRBV19	NA	TRBJ1-2	NA	TGTGCCAGTAGTAACTTCAGGACGACAGGCGAATATGGCTACACCTTC	CASSNFRTTGEYGYTF
TRBV5-6	NA	TRBJ2-7	NA	TGTGCCAGCAGCTTGGCCCTAGGCAGGACTTCATACGAGCAGTACTTC	CASSLALGRTSYEQYF
TRBV30	NA	TRBJ1-2	NA	TGTGCCTGGAGTGTACAGGGAGTCGGCTATGGCTACACCTTC	CAWSVQGVGYGYTF
TRBV28	TRBD1	TRBJ1-1	NA	TGTGCCAGCAGGCAACCGGGACAGGGGTTGTACGGGACGAACACTGAAGCTTTCTTT	CASRQPGQGLYGTNTEAFF
TRBV19	TRBD2	TRBJ2-7	NA	TGTGCCAGTAATCTAGCGGGAGGCGAGCAGTACTTC	CASNLAGGEQYF
TRBV5-4	TRBD1	TRBJ2-7	NA	TGTGCCAGCAGCTATGACAGGGGCGAATACGAGCAGTACTTC	CASSYDRGEYEQYF